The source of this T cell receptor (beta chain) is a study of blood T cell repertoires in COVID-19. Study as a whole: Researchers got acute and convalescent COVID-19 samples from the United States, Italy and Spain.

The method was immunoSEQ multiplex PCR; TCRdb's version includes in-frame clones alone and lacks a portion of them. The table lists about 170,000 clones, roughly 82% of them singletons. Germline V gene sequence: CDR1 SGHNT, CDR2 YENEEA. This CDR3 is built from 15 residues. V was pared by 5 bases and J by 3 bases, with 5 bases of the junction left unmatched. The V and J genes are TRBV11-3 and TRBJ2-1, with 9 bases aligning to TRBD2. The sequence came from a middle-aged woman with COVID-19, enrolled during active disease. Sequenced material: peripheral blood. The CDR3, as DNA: TGTGCCAGCAGCCAATTAGCGGGAGACTACAATGAGCAGTTCTTC. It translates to CASSQLAGDYNEQFF.